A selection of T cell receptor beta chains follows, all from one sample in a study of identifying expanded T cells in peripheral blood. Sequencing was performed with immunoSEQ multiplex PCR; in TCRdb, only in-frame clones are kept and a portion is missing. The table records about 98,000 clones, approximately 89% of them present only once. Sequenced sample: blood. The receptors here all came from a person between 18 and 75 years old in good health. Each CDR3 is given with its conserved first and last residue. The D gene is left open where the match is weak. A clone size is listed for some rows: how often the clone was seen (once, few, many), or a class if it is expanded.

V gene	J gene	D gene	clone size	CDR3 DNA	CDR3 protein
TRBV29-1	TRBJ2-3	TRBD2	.	TGCAGCGCCACTAGCGGCACAGATACGCAGTATTTT	CSATSGTDTQYF
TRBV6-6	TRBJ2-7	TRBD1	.	TGTGCCAGCAGTTACTCGACAGGGCCCTACGAGCAGTACTTC	CASSYSTGPYEQYF
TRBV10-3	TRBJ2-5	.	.	TGTGCCATCAGCGCCCTTGAGACAGAAGAGACCCAGTACTTC	CAISALETEETQYF
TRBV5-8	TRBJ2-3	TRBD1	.	TGTGCCAGCAGGACACAGGGGGCCGCAGATACGCAGTATTTT	CASRTQGAADTQYF
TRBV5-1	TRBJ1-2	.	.	TGCGCCAGCAGCTTGAGTGGGGGATCCAACTATGGCTACACCTTC	CASSLSGGSNYGYTF
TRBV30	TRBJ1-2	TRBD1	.	TGTGCCTGGAGTGGCGGGACAGGAGGCCCGTCCTACTATGGCTACACCTTC	CAWSGGTGGPSYYGYTF
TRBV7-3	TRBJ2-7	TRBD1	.	TGTGCCAGCAGCCCTGGACAGGGGTACGAGCAGTACTTC	CASSPGQGYEQYF
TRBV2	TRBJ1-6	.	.	TGTGCCAGTACCAGGGGATGGCAGGCCACCTCGGCCCTCCACTTT	CASTRGWQATSALHF
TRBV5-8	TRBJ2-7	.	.	TGTGCCAGCAGCTTGAACAGCTTCGGGCCCTACGAGCAGTACTTC	CASSLNSFGPYEQYF
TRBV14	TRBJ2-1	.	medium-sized	TGTGCCAGCAGCCTCAACTACAATGAGCAGTTCTTC	CASSLNYNEQFF
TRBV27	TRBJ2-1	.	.	TGTGCCAGCAGTTTATACCAGGGGAAGAATGAGCAGTTCTTC	CASSLYQGKNEQFF
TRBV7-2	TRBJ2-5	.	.	TGTGCCAGCAGCCGCCAGCCGCCCCCCCATGCCCAGTACTTC	CASSRQPPPHAQYF
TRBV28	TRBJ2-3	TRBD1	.	TGTGCCAGCAGTTTATTAGGGGGCAGATCAGATACGCAGTATTTT	CASSLLGGRSDTQYF
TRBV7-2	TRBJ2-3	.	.	TGTGCCAGCAGCTTTAATGCAGATACGCAGTATTTT	CASSFNADTQYF
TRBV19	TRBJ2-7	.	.	TGTGCCAGTAGTATCCTCCCTCGCGACGAGCAGTACTTC	CASSILPRDEQYF
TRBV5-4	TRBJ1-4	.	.	TGTGCCAGCAGCTTGGCCGGTACAGCCTCACATGAAAAACTGTTTTTT	CASSLAGTASHEKLFF
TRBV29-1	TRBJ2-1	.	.	TGCAGCGTTGGTCACCTTGACAATGAGCAGTTCTTC	CSVGHLDNEQFF
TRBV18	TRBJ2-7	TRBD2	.	TGTGCCAGCTCAGGCGGGACTAACTCCTACGAGCAGTACTTC	CASSGGTNSYEQYF
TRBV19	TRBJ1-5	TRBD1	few	TGTGCCAGTAGTATTAAGTCACAGGGGCTCAATCAGCCCCAGCATTTT	CASSIKSQGLNQPQHF
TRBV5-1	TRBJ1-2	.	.	TGCGCCAGCAGCTTAGGGATTTATGGCTACACCTTC	CASSLGIYGYTF
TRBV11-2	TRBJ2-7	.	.	TGTGCCAGCAGCCCCGCCTACACCTACGAGCAGTACTTC	CASSPAYTYEQYF
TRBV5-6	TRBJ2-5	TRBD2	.	TGTGCCAGCAGCTTGGATTGGGCAGCGGGATCGAGAGAGACCCAGTACTTC	CASSLDWAAGSRETQYF
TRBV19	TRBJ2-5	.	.	TGTGCCAGTAGCCGAGGCCCAGAGACCCAGTACTTC	CASSRGPETQYF
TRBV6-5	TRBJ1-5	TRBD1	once	TGTGCCAGCAGTTACGGACAGGGGCTTGGTCAGCCCCAGCATTTT	CASSYGQGLGQPQHF
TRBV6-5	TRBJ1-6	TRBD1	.	TGTGCCAGTGGTGGGGACAGGGCGTCCCGTTCACCCCTCCACTTT	CASGGDRASRSPLHF
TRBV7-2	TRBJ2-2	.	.	TGTGCCAGCAGCTGGGGAGGCCCCGGGGAGCTGTTTTTT	CASSWGGPGELFF
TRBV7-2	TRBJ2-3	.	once	TGTGCCAGCAGCTCTTATACAGATACGCAGTATTTT	CASSSYTDTQYF
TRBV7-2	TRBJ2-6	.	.	TGTGCCAGCAGCTTAGATACTGGGGCCAACGTCCTGACTTTC	CASSLDTGANVLTF
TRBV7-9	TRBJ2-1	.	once	TGTGCCAGCAGCTTATGGTACAATGAGCAGTTCTTC	CASSLWYNEQFF
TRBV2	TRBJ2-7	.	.	TGTGCCAGCGGTCGGACAACCAGCTACGAGCAGTACTTC	CASGRTTSYEQYF
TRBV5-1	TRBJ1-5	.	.	TGCGCCAGCAGCTTGGGGGGCGGGGAGCCCCAGCATTTT	CASSLGGGEPQHF
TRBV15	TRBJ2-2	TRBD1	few	TGTGCCACCAGCAGAGATCGCCACCTAACATTGTGGGGACAGGGTGTTACCGGGGAGCTGTTTTTT	CATSRDRHLTLWGQGVTGELFF
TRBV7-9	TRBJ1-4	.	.	TGTGCCAGCAGCTTGACAGACACCTTAGAAAAACTGTTTTTT	CASSLTDTLEKLFF
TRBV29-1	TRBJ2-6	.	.	TGCAGCGTTGCGGATTCTGGGGCCAACGTCCTGACTTTC	CSVADSGANVLTF
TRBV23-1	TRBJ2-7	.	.	TGCGCCAGCGGACCCCTGGGGGCGGAGTCCTACGAGCAGTACTTC	CASGPLGAESYEQYF
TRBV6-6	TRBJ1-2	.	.	TGTGCCAGCAGTCCAGGGGACGGCACTAACTATGGCTACACCTTC	CASSPGDGTNYGYTF
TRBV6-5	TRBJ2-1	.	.	TGTGCCAGCAGTAGGAACTGGGTCTACAATGAGCAGTTCTTC	CASSRNWVYNEQFF
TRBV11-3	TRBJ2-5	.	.	TGTGCCAGCAGCTTAGACGGGGTTCGGGAGACCCAGTACTTC	CASSLDGVRETQYF
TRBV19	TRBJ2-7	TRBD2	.	TGTGCCAGTAGTATAGCCGGCGGGAGCGACTACGAGCAGTACTTC	CASSIAGGSDYEQYF
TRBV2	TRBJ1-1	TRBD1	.	TGTGCCAGCACTCGACAGGGGATGAACACTGAAGCTTTCTTT	CASTRQGMNTEAFF
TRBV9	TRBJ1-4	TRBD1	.	TGTGCCAGCAGCCCAAGGGACAGCGAAGCAACTAATGAAAAACTGTTTTTT	CASSPRDSEATNEKLFF
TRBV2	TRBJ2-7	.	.	TGTGCCAGCAGTGTGCAAGTCTACGAGCAGTACTTC	CASSVQVYEQYF
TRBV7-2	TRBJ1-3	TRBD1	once	TGTGCCAGCAGCTTAAACAGGGGGTCTAACACCATATATTTT	CASSLNRGSNTIYF
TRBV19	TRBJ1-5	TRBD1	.	TGTGCCAGTAGCTCCCGGGACAGGGGGAGTCAGCCCCAGCATTTT	CASSSRDRGSQPQHF